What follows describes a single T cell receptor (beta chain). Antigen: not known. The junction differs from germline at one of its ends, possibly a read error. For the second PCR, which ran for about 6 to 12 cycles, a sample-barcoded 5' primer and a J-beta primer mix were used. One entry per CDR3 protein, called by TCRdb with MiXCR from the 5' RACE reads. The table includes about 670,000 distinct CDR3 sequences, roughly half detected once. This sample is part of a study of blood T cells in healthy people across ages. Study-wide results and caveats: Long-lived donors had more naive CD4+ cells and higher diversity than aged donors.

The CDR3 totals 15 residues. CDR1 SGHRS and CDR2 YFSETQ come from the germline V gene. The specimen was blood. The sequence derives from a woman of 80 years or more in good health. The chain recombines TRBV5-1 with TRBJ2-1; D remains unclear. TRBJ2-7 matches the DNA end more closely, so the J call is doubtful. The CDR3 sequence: CVSSLVAVSYNEQYF. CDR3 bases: TGCGTCAGCAGCTTGGTTGCGGTCTCCTACAATGAGCAGTACTTC.